This entry lists 5 T cell receptor beta chains sequenced from one sample in a study of early T cells in non-severe SARS-CoV-2 infection. TCRdb re-called the 5' RACE reads with MiXCR, one entry per CDR3 protein. The sample has roughly 47,000 distinct CDR3 sequences; 23% are singletons. The sequencing here drew on whole blood, taken at baseline. The origin of the receptors is an adult who was a healthcare worker with PCR-confirmed SARS-CoV-2 infection or an uninfected control (not recorded which).

V is TRBV6-5 and J is TRBJ2-5, with D maybe TRBD2 (6 bases). CDR3 length: 17 residues. Germline CDR1 and CDR2: MNHEY and SVGAGI. V was pared by 6 bases and J by 1 base, with 21 bases between. The CDR3 sequence is CASSSGRAGSLQETQYF. Written as DNA, the CDR3 is TGTGCCAGCAGCTCCGGGCGAGCGGGTAGTCTCCAAGAGACCCAGTACTTC.

The genes are TRBV29-1 and TRBJ1-1, with D hard to call. Trimming shortened V by 3 bases and J by 1 base, and 18 bases separated the two germline ends. This CDR3 is 16 amino acids long. The germline gives CDR1 SQVTM, CDR2 ANQGSEA. CDR3 sequence reads: CSVEMGLGQANTEAFF. For the CDR3, the DNA is TGCAGCGTTGAGATGGGCCTGGGCCAAGCGAACACTGAAGCTTTCTTT. The variable domain in full, with the rest retrieved from reference TRBV29-1 and TRBJ1-1, is SAVISQKPSRDICQRGTSLTIQCQVDSQVTMMFWYRQQPGQSLTLIATANQGSEATYESGFVIDKFPISRPNLTFSTLTVSNMSPEDSSIYLCSVEMGLGQANTEAFFGQGTRLTVV.

This clonotype was counted only a few times. This chain joins TRBV27 and TRBJ1-5; tentatively, D is TRBD1 (5 bases). The germline V and J ends were trimmed by 10 bases and 3 bases, with 13 bases remaining between them. Germline V gives CDR1 MNHEY, CDR2 SMNVEV (reference sequence). This CDR3 has 13 residues. In DNA form, the CDR3 reads TGTGCCACCTCAGGGAGGGCCAATCAGCCCCAGCATTTT. It is translated as CATSGRANQPQHF.

The rearrangement joins TRBV7-2 to TRBJ2-3; a possible D gene is TRBD2 (7 bases). Trimming left V 2 bases short and J 4 bases short, with 22 bases between. CDR1 and CDR2 (germline): SGHTA, FQGNSA. The length of the CDR3 is 18 residues. Here the CDR3 reads CASSLQVGVRGGPDTQYF. The DNA of the CDR3 is TGTGCCAGCAGCTTACAAGTGGGAGTAAGGGGGGGCCCAGATACGCAGTATTTT.

V and J are TRBV7-2 and TRBJ2-6, with a weak D call TRBD2 (5 bases). The CDR3 has 15 residues. V lost 4 bases to trimming and J lost 1 base, with 8 bases between them. Germline V gene data show CDR1 as SGHTA and CDR2 as FQGNSA. The CDR3 DNA sequence: TGTGCCAGCAGCTGGGAGTTTTCTGGGGCCAACGTCCTGACTTTC. It codes for CASSWEFSGANVLTF. Combining the CDR3 with reference TRBV7-2 and TRBJ2-6 gives the whole variable domain GAGVSQSPSNKVTEKGKDVELRCDPISGHTALYWYRQSLGQGLEFLIYFQGNSAPDKSGLPSDRFSAERTGGSVSTLTIQRTQQEDSAVYLCASSWEFSGANVLTFGAGSRLTVL.